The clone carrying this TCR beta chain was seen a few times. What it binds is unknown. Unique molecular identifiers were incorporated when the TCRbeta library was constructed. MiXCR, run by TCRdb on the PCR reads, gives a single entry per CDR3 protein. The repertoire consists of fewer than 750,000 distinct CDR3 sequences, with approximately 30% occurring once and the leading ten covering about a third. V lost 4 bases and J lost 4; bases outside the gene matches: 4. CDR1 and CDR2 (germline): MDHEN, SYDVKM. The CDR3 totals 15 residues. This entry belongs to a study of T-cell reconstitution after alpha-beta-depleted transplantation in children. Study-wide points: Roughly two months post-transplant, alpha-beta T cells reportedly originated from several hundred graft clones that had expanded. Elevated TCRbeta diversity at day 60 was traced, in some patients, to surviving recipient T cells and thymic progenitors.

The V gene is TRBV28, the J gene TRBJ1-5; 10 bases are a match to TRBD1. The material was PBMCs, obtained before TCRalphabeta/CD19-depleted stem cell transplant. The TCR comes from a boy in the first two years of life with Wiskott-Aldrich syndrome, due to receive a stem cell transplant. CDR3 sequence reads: CASSSPGQGNQPQHF. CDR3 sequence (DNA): TGTGCCAGCAGTTCCCCGGGACAGGGGAATCAGCCCCAGCATTTT.